This T cell receptor beta chain was captured by sequencing in a study of human T cells and chemical hapten exposure (dated by TCRdb to 2020 to 2022). Background on the whole study: For sensitization, 2% DPC in acetone was applied to a roughly 2 cm by roughly 2 cm area of upper inner arm skin. Throughout the roughly 24-week study period, patients were also given weekly therapeutic DPC doses on the scalp. Patch testing on the upper back used Finn chambers containing 0.01% DPC, with scoring done after 6 days according to International Contact Dermatitis Research Group standards. The patient cohort, mostly female, included alopecia areata with under or over 50% scalp involvement, alopecia totalis and alopecia universalis. The libraries were sequenced as a pool, and the TCR yield per sample differed mostly because of small variations in library volumes within the pool. In alopecia patients, the study followed how the peripheral blood TCR repertoire changed in vivo over primary and secondary sensitization to diphenylcyclopropenone (DPC), a hapten. Blood samples were taken from patients before sensitization (week 0) and then at 2, 6 and about 24 weeks after DPC sensitization. About 29 alopecia patients gave blood for TCR sequencing at one to four time points (pre-sensitization, 2, 6 and 24 weeks). Overall study results and their limits: DPC sensitization did not change the number of TCRs with a frequency above 1 in 1000, and there was no evidence of changes in global repertoire structure. A positive correlation was found between the number of PT1 expanded TCRs and patch test score, with significance reached at thresholds 8, 16 and 32 but not 4. Because every patient had alopecia, a presumed autoimmune disease, the patients' immune response might differ from that of healthy individuals. Expanded TCRs formed significantly more large CDR3 similarity clusters than pre-sensitization or healthy control sets, consistent with antigen-driven responses. Repeated subsampling changed both the strength of the expansion versus patch-test correlation and the threshold at which the correlation became significant.

The library was obtained by RACE. The sequencing machine was a NextSeq 500. During library preparation, unique molecular identifiers were attached to individual cDNA molecules so that TCRs could be counted quantitatively and reproducibly. For every blood RNA sample, sequencing covered both the TCR alpha and TCR beta chains. The study's own analysis went as follows. Samples had a median of 95,638 TCRs, with a range from roughly 20,000 to 690,600. The Decombinator software suite was used to annotate the V, J and CDR3 of the TCR reads. To make PS versus PT1 abundance plots, every sample was subsampled to the same number of TCRs (28,000). TCRs were defined as expanded if absent before sensitization and observed at least eight times at the 2-week time point. TCRdb redid the processing of the public reads, applying fastp at Q25 and MiXCR, and retained in-frame beta chains. CDR3 protein sequences are deduplicated, and each keeps its most common genes and DNA. For this entry, the V and J calls and clone size follow TCRdb and not the study's own pipeline. The sample data list some 90,000 distinct CDR3 sequences, and roughly a tenth of these were observed just once. Clones ranked in the top ten supply about 1% of the sample.

This specimen's time point label, interpreted: patch test 3, about 24 weeks after DPC sensitization. The label giving this sample's treatment or condition can be read as: therapeutic diphenylcyclopropenone sensitization with weekly scalp DPC. At every patch-test visit, the blood draw took place before the patch test was put on. Eligible patients were aged 18 to 70, diagnosed with alopecia, deemed suitable for DPC therapy, and excluded if pregnant. Total RNA was extracted from unfractionated whole blood that had been collected in Tempus Blood RNA tubes. A word on this clonotype: No antigen is known for it. No base qualities exist here, and no much larger clone lies one base off it.

Including cysteine and phenylalanine, the CDR3 has 14 amino acids. The read is trimmed to its CDR3 DNA, 42 bases read in frame from base 1. In the germline V gene (reference sequence), CDR1 corresponds to MNHEY and CDR2 to SMNVEV. Trimming removed 5 bases from V and 3 bases from J; the gene matches leave 4 bases unexplained. Rearrangement joined TRBV27 to TRBJ2-7; TRBD1 aligns with 10 central bases. Sequencing was performed on whole blood, taken in connection with sensitization to the hapten diphenylcyclopropenone (DPC). The origin of this receptor is a woman aged 25 to 39 with alopecia areata. Some clones in this sample may be carry-over from other donors' samples. The CDR3 is CASSIRTGGYEQYF. The sequenced DNA: TGTGCCAGCAGTATCCGGACAGGGGGCTACGAGCAGTACTTC.